This T cell receptor beta chain stems from a study of cytomegalovirus exposure and HLA in healthy donors. Study-level background: Ancestry clustering placed around 80% of some 400 genotyped donors in the Caucasian-associated cluster. Whole-study results and caveats: A few V segments could not be told apart, such as TRBV6-2 and TRBV6-3, and were left out. Further analysis, carried out later, found HLA-associated TCR beta chains more clonally expanded than equally common other chains.

As for this clone: The antigen is undetermined.

The PCR contained 60 Vbeta and 13 Jbeta primers. Produced via immunoSEQ multiplex PCR; TCRdb's table is partial and in-frame only. The sample has around 150,000 clones; roughly four fifths are singletons. The CDR3 extends over 14 amino acids. Germline values: CDR1 SGHNT, CDR2 YYREEE (reference sequence). The source material was PBMCs. The chain employs TRBV5-4 and TRBJ2-5; 13 bases are shared with TRBD2. With the DNA end fitting TRBJ2-7 better, the J assignment may be wrong. The receptor's source is a male donor in good health and CMV-seronegative. DNA for the CDR3: TGTGCCAGCAGCTACGGACTAGCGGGAGACGAGCAGTACTTC. This sequence encodes CASSYGLAGDEQYF.